A selection of T cell receptor beta chains follows, all from one sample in a study of cytomegalovirus exposure and HLA in healthy donors. Libraries were prepared by immunoSEQ multiplex PCR; TCRdb keeps only in-frame clonotypes and omits some of them. The sample consists of roughly 70,000 clones, roughly 97% of them appearing once. Sequencing was performed on PBMCs. These TCRs come from a man aged 18 to 29 in good health and CMV-seronegative. The CDR3 runs from the conserved cysteine through the conserved F or W. D genes are given only for firm matches. Clone sizes are given selectively: once, few, many, or a class where the clone is expanded.

size: -
J: TRBJ2-2
D: TRBD1
V: TRBV9
CDR3: CASSGSQGYTGELFF
DNA: TGTGCCAGCAGCGGCTCACAGGGGTACACCGGGGAGCTGTTTTTT

size: -
J: TRBJ2-2
D: -
V: TRBV6-1
CDR3: CASSDFYGNTGELFF
DNA: TGTGCCAGCAGTGATTTTTACGGGAACACCGGGGAGCTGTTTTTT

size: -
J: TRBJ2-3
D: -
V: TRBV12-5
CDR3: CASGWGEDTQYF
DNA: TGTGCTAGTGGTTGGGGCGAGGATACGCAGTATTTT

size: -
J: TRBJ1-2
D: -
V: TRBV28
CDR3: CASSLGGGGYTF
DNA: TGTGCCAGCAGTTTAGGGGGGGGCGGCTACACCTTC

size: -
J: TRBJ1-4
D: -
V: TRBV11-2
CDR3: CASSRQYEKLFF
DNA: TGTGCCAGCAGCCGACAGTATGAAAAACTGTTTTTT

size: -
J: TRBJ2-3
D: TRBD1
V: TRBV6-5
CDR3: CASSLRTGRGDTQYF
DNA: TGTGCCAGCAGTCTCCGGACAGGTCGAGGGGATACGCAGTATTTT

size: few
J: TRBJ1-2
D: TRBD1
V: TRBV9
CDR3: CASSVAERGQGAGYGYTF
DNA: TGTGCCAGCAGCGTAGCTGAGAGGGGACAGGGGGCGGGCTATGGCTACACCTTC

size: -
J: TRBJ1-1
D: -
V: TRBV19
CDR3: CASSITDNTEAFF
DNA: TGTGCCAGTAGTATCACAGACAACACTGAAGCTTTCTTT

size: -
J: TRBJ1-5
D: -
V: TRBV7-2
CDR3: CASSLGKGNQPQHF
DNA: TGTGCCAGCAGTCTCGGGAAGGGCAATCAGCCCCAGCATTTT

size: -
J: TRBJ2-6
D: -
V: TRBV25-1
CDR3: CASSAQVISGANVLTF
DNA: TGTGCCAGCAGTGCACAGGTAATCTCTGGGGCCAACGTCCTGACTTTC

size: -
J: TRBJ2-5
D: TRBD1
V: TRBV6-6
CDR3: CASSYQTGEETQYF
DNA: TGTGCCAGCAGTTACCAGACAGGGGAAGAGACCCAGTACTTC

size: -
J: TRBJ2-5
D: -
V: TRBV7-2
CDR3: CASSLQGGQETQYF
DNA: TGTGCCAGCAGCTTACAGGGGGGCCAAGAGACCCAGTACTTC

size: -
J: TRBJ2-7
D: TRBD1
V: TRBV2
CDR3: CASSRDRGPREQYF
DNA: TGTGCCAGCAGCCGGGACAGGGGGCCTAGGGAGCAGTACTTC

size: -
J: TRBJ2-5
D: -
V: TRBV5-4
CDR3: CASSNPLQQETQYF
DNA: TGTGCCAGCAGCAACCCTTTGCAGCAAGAGACCCAGTACTTC

size: -
J: TRBJ2-5
D: TRBD1
V: TRBV10-3
CDR3: CATGQGGEGETQYF
DNA: TGTGCCACAGGACAGGGGGGCGAGGGAGAGACCCAGTACTTC

size: -
J: TRBJ2-2
D: TRBD1
V: TRBV12-5
CDR3: CASGLVPGGGELFF
DNA: TGTGCTAGTGGTTTGGTCCCAGGGGGCGGGGAGCTGTTTTTT

size: -
J: TRBJ1-2
D: -
V: TRBV9
CDR3: CASSVGGSYGYTF
DNA: TGTGCCAGCAGCGTAGGAGGCAGTTATGGCTACACCTTC

size: -
J: TRBJ1-2
D: TRBD1
V: TRBV29-1
CDR3: CSVEDLRQGADGYNGYTF
DNA: TGCAGCGTTGAAGATCTTAGACAGGGGGCGGATGGGTACAATGGCTACACCTTC

size: -
J: TRBJ2-1
D: -
V: TRBV19
CDR3: CASSIQGRHNEQFF
DNA: TGTGCCAGTAGTATACAGGGAAGGCATAATGAGCAGTTCTTC

size: -
J: TRBJ1-2
D: -
V: TRBV30
CDR3: CAWSVRGAGLGGYTF
DNA: TGTGCCTGGAGTGTACGGGGGGCAGGGTTGGGAGGCTACACCTTC

size: -
J: TRBJ2-7
D: -
V: TRBV27
CDR3: CASSVDEQYF
DNA: TGTGCCAGCAGTGTAGACGAGCAGTACTTC

size: -
J: TRBJ1-6
D: TRBD1
V: TRBV7-2
CDR3: CASSFSGGYNSPLHF
DNA: TGTGCCAGCAGCTTTTCAGGGGGTTATAATTCACCCCTCCACTTT

size: -
J: TRBJ2-7
D: -
V: TRBV28
CDR3: CASSPGGQTYEQYF
DNA: TGTGCCAGCTCCCCTGGCGGGCAGACCTACGAGCAGTACTTC

size: -
J: TRBJ2-7
D: TRBD1
V: TRBV27
CDR3: CASSFRDRGRWEQYF
DNA: TGTGCCAGCAGTTTCCGGGACAGGGGGCGGTGGGAGCAGTACTTC

size: -
J: TRBJ2-7
D: -
V: TRBV19
CDR3: CASSIDWTDATYEQYF
DNA: TGTGCCAGTAGTATAGATTGGACAGACGCTACCTACGAGCAGTACTTC

size: -
J: TRBJ2-7
D: TRBD1
V: TRBV30
CDR3: CAWRGTGNDEQYF
DNA: TGTGCCTGGAGGGGGACAGGGAACGACGAGCAGTACTTC

size: -
J: TRBJ2-3
D: -
V: TRBV14
CDR3: CASSQAVVLYF
DNA: TGTGCCAGCAGCCAAGCGGTCGTCCTGTATTTT

size: -
J: TRBJ2-1
D: TRBD2
V: TRBV19
CDR3: CASSMWREANEQFF
DNA: TGTGCCAGTAGTATGTGGCGGGAGGCGAATGAGCAGTTCTTC

size: -
J: TRBJ2-1
D: -
V: TRBV2
CDR3: CASSGQIHNEQFF
DNA: TGTGCCAGCAGTGGCCAGATCCACAATGAGCAGTTCTTC